This T cell receptor beta chain is drawn from a study of shared clonotypes between healthy human individuals. J was trimmed by 8 bases and V by 4 bases; bases with no gene match: 11. CDR3 length: 16 residues. Germline CDR1 SGHVS, CDR2 FQNEAQ. TCRdb keeps only in-frame clones here, not all; method: immunoSEQ multiplex PCR. The table shows 2 million to 3 million clones, with approximately 93% occurring only once. The material sequenced was naive CD4+ T cells from PBMCs. Sample subset: CD45RA+ positively selected. This sequence joins TRBV7-8 and TRBJ2-1; 10 bases are a match to TRBD2. The receptor comes from a man aged 18 to 30 in good health. Some clones in this sample may be carry-over from other donors' samples. The CDR3: CASSSSSGRVGDEQFF. Here the CDR3 DNA reads TGTGCCAGCAGCTCGTCGAGCGGGAGGGTGGGCGATGAGCAGTTCTTC. The complete variable domain, with remaining parts taken from reference TRBV7-8 and TRBJ2-1, reads GAGVSQSPRYKVAKRGQDVALRCDPISGHVSLFWYQQALGQGPEFLTYFQNEAQLDKSGLPSDRFFAERPEGSVSTLKIQRTQQEDSAVYLCASSSSSGRVGDEQFFGPGTRLTVL.